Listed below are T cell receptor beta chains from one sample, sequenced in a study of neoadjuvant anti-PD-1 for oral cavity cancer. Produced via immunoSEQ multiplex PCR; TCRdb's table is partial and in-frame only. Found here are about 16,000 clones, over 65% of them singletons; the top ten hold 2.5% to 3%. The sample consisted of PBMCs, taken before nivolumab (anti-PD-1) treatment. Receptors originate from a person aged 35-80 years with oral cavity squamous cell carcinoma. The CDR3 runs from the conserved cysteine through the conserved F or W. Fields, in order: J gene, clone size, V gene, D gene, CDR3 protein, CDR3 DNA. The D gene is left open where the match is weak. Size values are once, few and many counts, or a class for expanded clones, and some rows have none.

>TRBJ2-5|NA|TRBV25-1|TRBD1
CASSNTGAAQETQYF
TGTGCCAGCAGTAATACAGGGGCGGCTCAAGAGACCCAGTACTTC
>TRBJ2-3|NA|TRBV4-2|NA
CASSQDQGTDTQYF
TGTGCCAGCAGCCAAGATCAGGGAACAGATACGCAGTATTTT
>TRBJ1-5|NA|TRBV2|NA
CASSQWGGNQPQHF
TGTGCCAGCAGTCAGTGGGGTGGCAATCAGCCCCAGCATTTT
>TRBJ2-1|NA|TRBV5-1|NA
CASSLSLSRYEQFF
TGCGCCAGCAGCTTGTCTCTTAGTAGGTATGAGCAGTTCTTC
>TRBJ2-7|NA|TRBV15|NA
CATSRDSRYEQYF
TGTGCCACCAGCAGAGATTCTCGTTACGAGCAGTACTTC
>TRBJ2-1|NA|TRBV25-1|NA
CASKDFYNEQFF
TGTGCCAGCAAGGATTTCTACAATGAGCAGTTCTTC
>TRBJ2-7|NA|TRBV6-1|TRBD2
CASSGGAGGVYEQYF
TGTGCCAGCAGTGGAGGCGCGGGAGGGGTCTACGAGCAGTACTTC
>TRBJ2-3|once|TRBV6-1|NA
CASSSLAPTQYF
TGTGCCAGCAGCTCATTGGCCCCTACGCAGTATTTT
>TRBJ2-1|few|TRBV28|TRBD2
CASSPLGLANDNEQFF
TGTGCCAGCAGCCCTCTAGGACTAGCGAATGACAATGAGCAGTTCTTC
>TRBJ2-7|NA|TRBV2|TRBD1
CASNTGTGSYEQYF
TGTGCCAGCAACACCGGGACAGGGTCCTACGAGCAGTACTTC
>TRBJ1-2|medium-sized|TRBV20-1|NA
CSVRGVGYTF
TGCAGTGTCCGGGGGGTCGGCTACACCTTC
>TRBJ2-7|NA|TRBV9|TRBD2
CASSVGSGGTYEQYF
TGTGCCAGCAGCGTAGGTAGCGGGGGGACCTACGAGCAGTACTTC
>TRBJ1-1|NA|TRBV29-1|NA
CSVSGVPGNTEAFF
TGCAGCGTCTCGGGGGTTCCGGGGAACACTGAAGCTTTCTTT
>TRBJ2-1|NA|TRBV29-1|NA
CSVEGTRNEQFF
TGCAGCGTTGAAGGGACGAGGAATGAGCAGTTCTTC
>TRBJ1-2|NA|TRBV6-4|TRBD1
CASSDGTVSYTF
TGTGCCAGCAGTGATGGGACAGTCAGCTACACCTTC
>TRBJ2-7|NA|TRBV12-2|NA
CASRPYVPGEWRSYYEQYF
TGTGCAAGTCGCCCATACGTCCCGGGGGAGTGGAGGAGTTATTACGAGCAGTACTTC
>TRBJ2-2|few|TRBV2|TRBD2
CASSASGRAGTGELFF
TGTGCCAGCAGTGCCAGCGGGAGGGCCGGAACCGGGGAGCTGTTTTTT
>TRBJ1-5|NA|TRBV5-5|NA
CASSLGFGGRPQHF
TGTGCCAGCAGCCTTGGTTTCGGTGGAAGGCCCCAGCATTTT
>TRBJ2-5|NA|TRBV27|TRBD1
CASRAQGDRGTQYF
TGTGCCAGCAGGGCTCAGGGGGATAGGGGGACCCAGTACTTC
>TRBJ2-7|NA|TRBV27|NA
CASSPGVGYEQYF
TGTGCCAGTAGCCCCGGGGTTGGCTACGAGCAGTACTTC